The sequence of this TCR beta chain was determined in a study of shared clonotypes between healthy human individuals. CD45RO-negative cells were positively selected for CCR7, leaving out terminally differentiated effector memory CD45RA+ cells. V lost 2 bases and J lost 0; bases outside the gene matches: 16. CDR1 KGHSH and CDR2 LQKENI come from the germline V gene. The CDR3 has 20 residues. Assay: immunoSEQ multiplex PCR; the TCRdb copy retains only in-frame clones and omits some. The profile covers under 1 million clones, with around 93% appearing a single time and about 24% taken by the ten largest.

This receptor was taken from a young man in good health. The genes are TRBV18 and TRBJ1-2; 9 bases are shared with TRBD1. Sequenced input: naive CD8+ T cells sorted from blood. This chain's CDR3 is CASSPSLFPRDREPNYGYTF. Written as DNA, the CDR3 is TGTGCCAGCTCACCATCCCTCTTCCCCCGGGACAGGGAGCCTAACTATGGCTACACCTTC. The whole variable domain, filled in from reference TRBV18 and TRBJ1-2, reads NAGVMQNPRHLVRRRGQEARLRCSPMKGHSHVYWYRQLPEEGLKFMVYLQKENIIDESGMPKERFSAEFPKEGPSILRIQQVVRGDSAAYFCASSPSLFPRDREPNYGYTFGSGTRLTVV.